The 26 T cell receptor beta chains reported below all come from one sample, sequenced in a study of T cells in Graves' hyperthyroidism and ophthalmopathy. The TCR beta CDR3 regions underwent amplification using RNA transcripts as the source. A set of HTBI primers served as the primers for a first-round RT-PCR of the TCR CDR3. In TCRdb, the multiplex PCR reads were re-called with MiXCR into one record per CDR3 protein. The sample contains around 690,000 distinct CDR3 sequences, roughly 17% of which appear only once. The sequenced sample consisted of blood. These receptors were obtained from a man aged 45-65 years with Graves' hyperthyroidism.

The CDR3 DNA follows: TGTGCCACCAGTGATTTGGGAGCCCGTGATACGCAGTATTTT. Amino acids: CATSDLGARDTQYF. The rearrangement links TRBV24-1 to TRBJ2-3; no firm D call. This CDR3 spans 14 amino acids. Germline CDR1 is KGHDR and CDR2 is SFDVKD. The V end lost 0 bases, the J end lost 6 bases, and 9 bases lay between the germline ends.

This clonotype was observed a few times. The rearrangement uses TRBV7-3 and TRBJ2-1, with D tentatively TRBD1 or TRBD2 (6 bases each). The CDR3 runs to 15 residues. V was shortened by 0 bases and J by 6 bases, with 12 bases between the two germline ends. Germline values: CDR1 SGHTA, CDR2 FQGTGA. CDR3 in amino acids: CASSLTGGAGNEQFF. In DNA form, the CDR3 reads TGTGCCAGCAGCTTAACCGGGGGCGCGGGCAATGAGCAGTTCTTC. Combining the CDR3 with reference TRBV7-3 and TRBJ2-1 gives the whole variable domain GAGVSQTPSNKVTEKGKYVELRCDPISGHTALYWYRQSLGQGPEFLIYFQGTGAADDSGLPNDRFFAVRPEGSVSTLKIQRTERGDSAVYLCASSLTGGAGNEQFFGPGTRLTVL.

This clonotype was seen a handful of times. CDR3 sequence: CASSPGGSYGYTF. The CDR3 DNA follows: TGTGCCAGCAGTCCAGGGGGGAGTTATGGCTACACCTTC. The chain employs TRBV27 and TRBJ1-2; 7 bases are a match to TRBD1. Germline CDR1 and CDR2: MNHEY and SMNVEV (reference sequence). V lost 5 bases and J lost 5; bases outside the gene matches: 5. This CDR3 spans 13 amino acids.

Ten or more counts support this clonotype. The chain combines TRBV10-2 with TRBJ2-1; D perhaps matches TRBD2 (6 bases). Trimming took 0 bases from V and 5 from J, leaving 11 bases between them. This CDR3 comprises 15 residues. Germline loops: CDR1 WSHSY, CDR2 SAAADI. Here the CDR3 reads CASSESRDWDNEQFF. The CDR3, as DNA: TGCGCCAGCAGTGAGTCGAGGGACTGGGACAATGAGCAGTTCTTC.

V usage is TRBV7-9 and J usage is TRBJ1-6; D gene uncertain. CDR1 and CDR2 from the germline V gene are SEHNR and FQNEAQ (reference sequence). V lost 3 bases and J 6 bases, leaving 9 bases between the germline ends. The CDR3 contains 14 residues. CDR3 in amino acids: CASSFGRSNSPLHF. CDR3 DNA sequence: TGTGCCAGCAGCTTTGGCAGGAGTAATTCACCCCTCCACTTT. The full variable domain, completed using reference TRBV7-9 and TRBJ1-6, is DTGVSQNPRHKITKRGQNVTFRCDPISEHNRLYWYRQTLGQGPEFLTYFQNEAQLEKSRLLSDRFSAERPKGSFSTLEIQRTEQGDSAMYLCASSFGRSNSPLHFGNGTRLTVT.

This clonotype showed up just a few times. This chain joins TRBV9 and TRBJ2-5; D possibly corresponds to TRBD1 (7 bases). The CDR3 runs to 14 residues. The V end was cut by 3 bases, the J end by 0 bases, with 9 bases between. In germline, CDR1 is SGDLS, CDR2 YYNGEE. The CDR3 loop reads CASSGGTDQETQYF. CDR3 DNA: TGTGCCAGCAGCGGCGGGACAGACCAAGAGACCCAGTACTTC.

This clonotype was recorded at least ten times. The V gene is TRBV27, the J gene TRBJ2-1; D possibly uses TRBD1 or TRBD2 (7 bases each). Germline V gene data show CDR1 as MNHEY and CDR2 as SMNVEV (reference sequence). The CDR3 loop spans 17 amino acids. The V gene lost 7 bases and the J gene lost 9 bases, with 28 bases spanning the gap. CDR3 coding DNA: TGTGCCAGCACCCCCTTTTTGGGGGAGGGGGCCATGGGTGAGCAGTTCTTC. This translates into CASTPFLGEGAMGEQFF.

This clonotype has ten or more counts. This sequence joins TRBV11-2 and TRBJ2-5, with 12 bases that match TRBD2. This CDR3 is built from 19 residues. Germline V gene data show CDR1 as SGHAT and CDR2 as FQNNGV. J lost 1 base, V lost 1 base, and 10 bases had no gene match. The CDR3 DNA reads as TGTGCCAGCAGCTTAGGACTTAGCGGGACTAGCGGGTTCCAAGAGACCCAGTACTTC. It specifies CASSLGLSGTSGFQETQYF.

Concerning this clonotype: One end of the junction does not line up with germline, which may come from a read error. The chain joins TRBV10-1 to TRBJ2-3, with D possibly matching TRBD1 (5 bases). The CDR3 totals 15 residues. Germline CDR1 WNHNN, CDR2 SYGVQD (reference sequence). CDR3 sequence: CASSEFDGYTGTQYF. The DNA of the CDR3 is TGCGCCAGCAGTGAGTTTGATGGATACACAGGTACGCAGTATTTT.

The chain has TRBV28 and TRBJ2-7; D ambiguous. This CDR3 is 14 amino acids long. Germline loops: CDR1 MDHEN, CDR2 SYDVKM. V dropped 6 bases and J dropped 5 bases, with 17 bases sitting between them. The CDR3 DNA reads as TGTGCCAGCAGCCCGACCCACAGTGGTAACGAGCAGTACTTC. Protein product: CASSPTHSGNEQYF.

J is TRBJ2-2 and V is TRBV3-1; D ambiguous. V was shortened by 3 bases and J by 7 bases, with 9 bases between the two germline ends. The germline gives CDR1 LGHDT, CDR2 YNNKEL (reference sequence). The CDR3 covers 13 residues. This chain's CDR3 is CASSQYDGGELFF. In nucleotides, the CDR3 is TGTGCCAGCAGCCAGTACGACGGCGGGGAGCTGTTTTTT.

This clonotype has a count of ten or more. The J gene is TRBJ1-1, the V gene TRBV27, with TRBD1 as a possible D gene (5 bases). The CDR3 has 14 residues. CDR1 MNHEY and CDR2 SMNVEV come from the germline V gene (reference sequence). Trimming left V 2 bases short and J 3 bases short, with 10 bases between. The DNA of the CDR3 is TGTGCCAGCAGTTTAGCCAGGGCGGACACTGAAGCTTTCTTT. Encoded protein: CASSLARADTEAFF.

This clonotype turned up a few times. DNA for the CDR3: TGTGCCAGCAGTTCCCCCGATCAGCCCCAGCATTTT. Translated, it gives CASSSPDQPQHF. The gene calls are TRBV6-1 and TRBJ1-5; no definite D call. V lost 5 bases, J lost 5 bases, and 7 bases lay in between. The CDR3 loop spans 12 amino acids. From germline, CDR1 is MNHNS and CDR2 SASEGT.

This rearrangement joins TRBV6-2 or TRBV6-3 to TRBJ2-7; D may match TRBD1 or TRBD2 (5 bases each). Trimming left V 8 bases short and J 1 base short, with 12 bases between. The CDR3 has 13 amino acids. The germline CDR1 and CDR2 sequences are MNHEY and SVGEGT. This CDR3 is CASEGSASYEQYF. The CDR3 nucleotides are TGTGCCAGCGAGGGGTCGGCGTCCTACGAGCAGTACTTC.

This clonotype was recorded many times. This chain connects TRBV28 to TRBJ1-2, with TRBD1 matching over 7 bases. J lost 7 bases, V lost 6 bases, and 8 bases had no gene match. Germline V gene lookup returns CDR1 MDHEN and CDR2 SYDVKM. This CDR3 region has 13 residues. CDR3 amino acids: CASRTGFGGGYTF. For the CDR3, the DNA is TGTGCCAGCAGGACAGGGTTTGGTGGTGGCTACACCTTC.

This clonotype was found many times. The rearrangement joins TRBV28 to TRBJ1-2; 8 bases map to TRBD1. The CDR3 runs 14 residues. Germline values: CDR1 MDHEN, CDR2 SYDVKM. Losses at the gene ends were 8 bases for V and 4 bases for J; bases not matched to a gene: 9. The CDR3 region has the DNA TGTGCCAGCGCCCGGACAGGGAGTGTCTATGGCTACACCTTC. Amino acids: CASARTGSVYGYTF.

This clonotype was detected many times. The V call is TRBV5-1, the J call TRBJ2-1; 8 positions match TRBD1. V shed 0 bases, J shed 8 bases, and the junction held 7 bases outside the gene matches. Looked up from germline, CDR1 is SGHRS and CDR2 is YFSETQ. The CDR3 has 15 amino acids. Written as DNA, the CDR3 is TGCGCCAGCAGCTTGGGGACAGGGCCATTCGATGAGCAGTTCTTC. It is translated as CASSLGTGPFDEQFF.

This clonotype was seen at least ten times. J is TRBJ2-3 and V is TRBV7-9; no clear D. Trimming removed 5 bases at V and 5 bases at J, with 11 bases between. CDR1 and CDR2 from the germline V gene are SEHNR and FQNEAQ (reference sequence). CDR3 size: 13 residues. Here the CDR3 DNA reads TGTGCCAGCAGCCAAATCCTGGGAGATACGCAGTATTTT. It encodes CASSQILGDTQYF.

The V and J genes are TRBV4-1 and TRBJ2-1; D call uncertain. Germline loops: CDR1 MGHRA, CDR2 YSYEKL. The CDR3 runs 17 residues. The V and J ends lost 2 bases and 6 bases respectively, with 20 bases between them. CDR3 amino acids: CASSQQNLLRSGNEQFF. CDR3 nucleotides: TGCGCCAGCAGCCAACAAAACTTACTCCGCTCCGGCAATGAGCAGTTCTTC.

The CDR3 here is CASSYASRNVGTEAFF. Here the CDR3 DNA reads TGTGCCAGCAGTTACGCGTCCAGGAACGTGGGTACTGAAGCTTTCTTT. V gene TRBV6-2 or TRBV6-3 combines with J gene TRBJ1-1; D ambiguous. Germline CDR1 is MNHEY and CDR2 is SVGEGT. The V end lost 2 bases, the J end lost 5 bases, and 18 bases lay between the germline ends. The CDR3 runs to 16 residues.

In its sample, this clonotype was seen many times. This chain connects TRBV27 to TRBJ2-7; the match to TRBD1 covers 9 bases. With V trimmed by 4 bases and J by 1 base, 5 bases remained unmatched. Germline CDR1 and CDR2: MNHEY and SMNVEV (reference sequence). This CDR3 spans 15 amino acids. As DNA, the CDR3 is TGTGCCAGCAGTTCCGGGACAGGGTTTTCCTACGAGCAGTACTTC. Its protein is CASSSGTGFSYEQYF.

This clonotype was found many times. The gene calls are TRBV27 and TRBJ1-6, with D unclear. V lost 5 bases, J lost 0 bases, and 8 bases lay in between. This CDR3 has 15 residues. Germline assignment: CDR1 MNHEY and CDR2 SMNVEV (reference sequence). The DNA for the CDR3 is TGTGCCAGCAGTCCGGGGAGCTCCTATAATTCACCCCTCCACTTT. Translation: CASSPGSSYNSPLHF.

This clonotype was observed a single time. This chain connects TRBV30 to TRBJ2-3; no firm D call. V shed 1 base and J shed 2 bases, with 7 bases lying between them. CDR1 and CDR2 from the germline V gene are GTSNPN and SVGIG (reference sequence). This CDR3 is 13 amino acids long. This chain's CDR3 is CAWSGRPTDTQYF. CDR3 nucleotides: TGTGCCTGGAGTGGGAGACCCACAGATACGCAGTATTTT. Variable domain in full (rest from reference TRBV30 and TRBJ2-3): SQTIHQWPATLVQPVGSPLSLECTVEGTSNPNLYWYRQAAGRGLQLLFYSVGIGQISSEVPQNLSASRPQDRQFILSSKKLLLSDSGFYLCAWSGRPTDTQYFGPGTRLTVL.

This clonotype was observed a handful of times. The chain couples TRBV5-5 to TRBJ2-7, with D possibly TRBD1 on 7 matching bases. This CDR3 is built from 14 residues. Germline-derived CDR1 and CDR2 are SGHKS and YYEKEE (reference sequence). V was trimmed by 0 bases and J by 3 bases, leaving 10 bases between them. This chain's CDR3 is CASSLVQGGYEQYF. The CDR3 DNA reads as TGTGCCAGCAGCTTGGTGCAGGGGGGCTACGAGCAGTACTTC.

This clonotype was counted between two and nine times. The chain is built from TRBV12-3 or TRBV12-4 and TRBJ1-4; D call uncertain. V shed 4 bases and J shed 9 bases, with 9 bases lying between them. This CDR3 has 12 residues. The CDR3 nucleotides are TGTGCCAGCAGTTATAACATGCAAAAACTGTTTTTT. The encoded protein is CASSYNMQKLFF.

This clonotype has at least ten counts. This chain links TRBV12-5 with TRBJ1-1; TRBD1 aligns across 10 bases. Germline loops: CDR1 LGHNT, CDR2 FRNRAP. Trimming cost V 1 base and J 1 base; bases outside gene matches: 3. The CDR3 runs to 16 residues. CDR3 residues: CASGLAWTGGNTEAFF. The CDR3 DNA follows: TGTGCTAGTGGTTTGGCCTGGACAGGGGGGAACACTGAAGCTTTCTTT.